What follows is one TCR beta chain and its context. Only in-frame clones appear in the TCRdb table, and some are missing; sequencing was by immunoSEQ multiplex PCR. The repertoire holds about 120,000 clones, with 86% as singletons. The data are from a study of cytomegalovirus exposure and HLA in healthy donors. Germline V gene sequence: CDR1 SGHRS, CDR2 YFSETQ. CDR3 length equals 13 residues. Trimming left V 1 base short and J 2 bases short, with 6 bases between. Sequenced sample: PBMCs. This rearrangement joins TRBV5-1 to TRBJ2-5; TRBD2 is a possible D gene (6 bases). The sequence was obtained from a man between 18 and 29 years old in good health and CMV-seronegative. The CDR3 is CASSLRGQETQYF. The CDR3 coding sequence is TGCGCCAGCAGCTTGCGGGGGCAAGAGACCCAGTACTTC.